The count of the clone carrying this T cell receptor beta chain is one. The repertoire was sequenced with immunoSEQ multiplex PCR; TCRdb's copy has only in-frame clones and lacks some. The table lists about 130,000 clones, more than 70% of them singletons. The entry originates in a study of blood T cell repertoires in COVID-19. Background on the study: Samples representing acute and convalescent COVID-19 were sourced from the United States, Italy and Spain. Nucleic acid was either cDNA or gDNA, and it came from T cells, B-cell-depleted T cells, or PBMCs.

The CDR3 consists of 14 residues. Germline values: CDR1 SGHAT, CDR2 FQDESV (reference sequence). Trimming cost V 6 bases and J 1 base; bases outside gene matches: 3. The chain combines TRBV11-1 with TRBJ2-1; 7 bases line up with TRBD1. The receptor's source is a man in his fifties with acute or convalescent COVID-19. The sample comprised peripheral blood. This chain's CDR3 is CASRQTGSYNEQFF. CDR3 nucleotide sequence: TGTGCCAGCAGACAGACAGGGTCCTACAATGAGCAGTTCTTC.